The clone carrying this TCR beta chain was detected only a few times. Germline values: CDR1 SGHTA, CDR2 FQGNSA. The length of the CDR3 is 13 residues. Trimming removed 0 bases from V and 12 bases from J, with 12 bases in between. The data stem from a study of shared clonotypes between healthy human individuals. Researchers drew on about 100 million PBMCs for genomic DNA from unsorted samples. Libraries were prepared by immunoSEQ multiplex PCR; TCRdb keeps only in-frame clonotypes and omits some of them. The sample consists of hundreds of thousands of clones, roughly 77% of them appearing once. Sequencing was carried out using PBMCs. The clonotype originates from a woman aged 40 to 50 in good health. Some clones in this sample may be carry-over from other donors' samples. The rearrangement joins TRBV7-2 to TRBJ2-1; a weak D match, TRBD2 (6 bases). CDR3 sequence reads: CASSLASGEVQFF. The CDR3 DNA is TGTGCCAGCAGCTTAGCCTCGGGGGAGGTGCAGTTCTTC.